The source of this TCR beta chain is a study of T-cell reconstitution after alpha-beta-depleted transplantation in children. This clonotype was observed a few times. The antigen is unknown. Germline V CDR1 and CDR2: LGHDT, YNNKEL (reference sequence). The CDR3 runs to 15 residues. Between the trimmed V and J ends, which lost 0 bases and 1 base, there was a span of 6 bases. General study results and limits: Among T cells one year after transplant, newly produced cells accounted for most counts and diversity.

TCRbeta library preparation incorporated unique molecular identifiers. MiXCR, applied by TCRdb to the PCR reads, yields one record per CDR3 protein. This sample has 780,000 or so distinct CDR3 sequences, with less than 20% found just once. The genes are TRBV3-1 and TRBJ2-2, with D perhaps TRBD2 (6 bases). Sample: PBMCs, mostly from graft donor cells, taken 360 days after TCRalphabeta/CD19-depleted stem cell transplant. The receptor was isolated from a male patient under 18 who had a stem cell transplant for acute lymphoblastic leukemia, so the T cells may come from the graft donor. CDR3 loop: CASSQEAGNTGELFF. For the CDR3, the DNA is TGTGCCAGCAGCCAAGAAGCGGGGAACACCGGGGAGCTGTTTTTT.